Included here is one TCR beta chain sequence, with context. Its target antigen remains unknown. The germline V gene (reference sequence) sets CDR1 to GTSNPN and CDR2 to SVGIG. From cysteine to phenylalanine, the CDR3 is 12 amino acids long. Only CDR3 DNA remains: 36 bases, in frame from the first base. Clipping removes 3 bases from V and 4 bases from J, with 3 as the unmatched junction base count. Library preparation was by the immunoSEQ multiplex PCR assay. For the multiplex PCR, a mixture combining 60 forward primers for TCR Vbeta segments and 13 reverse primers for TCR Jbeta segments was used. The CDR3 region of rearranged TCR beta genes was amplified from genomic DNA by a multiplex PCR assay. The amplified TCR beta libraries were sequenced on the Illumina HiSeq System as 87-base-pair reads. In the source study's methods: A later analysis tallied tens of millions of unique TCR beta chains across the 600 to 700 repertoires, and approximately 12 million of those chains were shared by two or more donors. Raw reads were error-corrected and collapsed into unique sequences with a nearest-neighbor algorithm that merged closely related sequences to remove PCR and sequencing errors. Alignment of CDR3 sequences to IMGT reference sequences was used to assign V, D and J gene segments. Each retained sequence needed at least a six-nucleotide match to both a V gene segment and a J gene segment. A rearrangement was called productive if the CDR3 had no stop codons and remained in frame with V and J, and every other rearrangement was called non-productive. Following IMGT convention, CDR3 was defined as the stretch from the second conserved V-encoded cysteine up to the conserved J-encoded phenylalanine. Sequences without an unambiguous match to a single V gene segment were excluded from the earlier analysis of about 600 of the donors. In an earlier analysis of around 590 of the donors, a V segment was called functional when productive rearrangements were above 56.7%, and segregating when the standard deviation between donors exceeded 5%. A statistical classification framework was built for diagnosing cytomegalovirus status from the catalog of TCR beta chain sequences. A later analysis assigned V and J genes by comparing TCR nucleotide sequences with IMGT/GENE-DB human TR gene sequences. In a later analysis, CDR3 sequences and most-parsimonious VDJ recombination scenarios were assigned using the TCRdist pipeline. In a later analysis, each TCR beta chain was defined by its CDR3 amino acid sequence together with its V-gene family, and reads lacking a unique V-gene family were excluded. A later analysis removed 500 to 600 highly shared, low-generation-probability nucleotide sequences to deal with suspected cross-contamination and a sequencing artifact. In a later analysis, a clonal expansion index was calculated for each public chain from normalized within-repertoire ranks of inferred template counts. In a later analysis, generation probabilities were computed with a VDJ recombination model fitted to out-of-frame rearrangements, and the resulting probabilities were checked against IGoR. Hypergeometric tests were used in a later analysis to score TCR-TCR, TCR-HLA and TCR-CMV co-occurrence, with a repertoire-size bias correction applied to the TCR pairs. A later analysis estimated false discovery rates by permuting HLA or CMV assignments 20 times. In a later analysis, co-occurring TCRs were grouped using DBSCAN, and TCRdist sequence similarity was added for clustering within HLA-allele-positive subsets. Repertoires with fewer than 30,000 or more than 120,000 public chains, plus five repertoires with anomalous nucleotide sharing, were excluded from co-occurrence clustering. Entries here come from immuneACCESS through TCRdb and include only in-frame sequences with V and J called. Some clones fail to appear in such tables; in the studies checked, an unresolved V gene covers under half of the shortfall, and the cause of the remainder is unknown. V, J and clone size reflect that table, while D and trimming were determined from the DNA. The sample's own table lists tens of thousands of clones. Of the sample, approximately 15% is held by the ten largest clones.

This sample is part of a study of cytomegalovirus exposure and HLA in healthy donors (dated by TCRdb to between 2016 and 2019). As for the study more broadly: An earlier analysis of 587 of the donors reported 250 to 350 Gb of sequence data and 117 million unique TCR beta sequences obtained from around 170 million T cells. A later analysis re-examined previously published TCR beta repertoires from just over 650 donors and added high-resolution HLA genotyping to investigate patterns of TCR occurrence. Typing coverage varied by locus: about 620-640 donors for A, B, C, DRB1 and DQB1; approximately 560 for DQA1; 606 for DPA1; around 490 for DPB1. Besides the first cohort of hundreds of subjects, a separate validation cohort made up of over 100 different subjects was used. Donor age, sex, ethnicity and CMV serostatus were compiled together with the repertoire data. The study was designed to test whether signatures of past pathogen exposure could be identified by cataloging public T cell receptors. Every discovery cohort repertoire had been produced on one sequencing platform. On average, 235,054 unique TCR beta nucleotide sequences were sequenced per donor among a few hundred genotyped donors of the cohort, with around 19% of those sequences being non-productive. Genome-wide SNP genotypes for about 65% of the 666 donors were used in a later genetic analysis, which treated that subset as a discovery cohort. The study combined high-throughput TCR immunosequencing, statistical association of individual TCRs with disease status, and machine learning to predict cytomegalovirus infection status. Both class I and class II loci were covered by HLA typing, at four-digit resolution. To decide whether each TCR beta V gene segment behaved as functional or pseudogenic, an earlier analysis of approximately 620 of the donors relied on high-throughput TCR beta sequencing. Rather than drawing on any new phenotypic data, the later analysis identified candidate immune exposures from TCR beta sequences and the way those sequences occurred across donors. Roughly five DR-DQ haplotypes were handled as single units for association and clustering, since linkage in the cohort was strong. Of the roughly 400 genotyped donors, over 65% fell in the genetic ancestry cluster associated with self-reported Caucasian donors. An early release covering roughly 640 HLA-typed donors comprised about 300 gigabases of sequencing data and approximately 85 million unique TCR sequences. Using immunosequencing, the study profiled T cell repertoires from fewer than 700 subjects and related those repertoires to cytomegalovirus serostatus.

In total, fewer than 750 healthy bone marrow donors made up the cohort. At the time of sampling, every cohort member was nominally healthy, though immune exposures that went unrecorded were likely present. The donor was CMV seronegative and was included in the group of over 300 seronegative cohort members. Every donor gave a peripheral blood sample, and the peripheral blood mononuclear cells from that sample were used for TCR beta sequencing. Genomic DNA extraction from the blood cell samples was performed with the Qiagen DNeasy Blood Extraction Kit. On the study overall, not on this receptor specifically: Because HLA typing was unavailable for some donors at each locus, only the typed subset was used in association tests. Cytomegalovirus status was reported to be diagnosed by the classifier with high specificity and sensitivity in both the original and validation cohorts. Most TCR sequences were seen in very few donors, while some public TCRs were found in many individuals. In a later genetic analysis, a missense DCLRE1C variant was associated with V-gene and J-gene trimming of TCR beta chains, and the association was replicated in an independent cohort. A later analysis associated around 16,000 TCR beta sequences with specific HLA alleles at a false discovery rate of 0.05. According to a later analysis, most CMV-associated TCR beta chains appeared to be HLA-restricted, and the HLA associations seemed to be driven largely by CMV exposure. Presence/absence analyses assumed roughly uniform sequencing depth across donors, an assumption that may not hold. It was suggested by the authors that the approach could potentially be generalized to other disease states and immunological phenotypes. In a later analysis, several top co-occurrence clusters were reported to appear linked to parvovirus B19, influenza, CMV and Epstein-Barr virus. A later analysis found that HLA-associated TCR beta chains were more clonally expanded and had lower generation probabilities than equally common non-associated chains. Three of the identified cytomegalovirus-associated TCR beta chains were confirmed in vitro to be specific for cytomegalovirus antigens. In a later analysis, TCR association rates were found to vary across HLA loci, with the most associated TCRs seen for DRB1 alleles and the fewest for HLA-C alleles. A group of highly shared sequence variants was considered likely to be a technical artifact of the sequencing pipeline. A later genetic analysis reported fewer N-insertions in productive TCRs among donors in an Asian-associated ancestry cluster than the roughly 720-donor mean. Assigning TCR associations to individual alleles was difficult when HLA alleles, especially DR and DQ, strongly co-occurred. Only TCR beta chains were sequenced in this cohort, and the absence of alpha or paired-chain data limited detectable features. A further reported finding was that TCR beta sequences accurately predicted the HLA-A and HLA-B alleles for most subjects in the first cohort. An earlier analysis of approximately 540 of the donors showed that most TCR beta V segments appeared in productive rearrangements either about 87% or about 30% of the time, which broadly matched IMGT annotations. Because counts were too low, seventeen rarely observed V segments, including chromosome 9 orphons, were left out of the earlier analysis of 587 of the donors. The only immune exposure information available for the cohort was CMV serostatus. The 87-base-pair reads could not distinguish some IMGT-functional V segments, including TRBV6-2 and TRBV6-3, so those segments were excluded. In the study, some 180 TCR beta chains were listed as associated with cytomegalovirus. Linkage disequilibrium might explain the correlated functional status among segregating V segments, but an unknown experimental factor could not be excluded.

The sample consisted of PBMCs. This clonotype originated in a boy younger than 18 in good health and CMV-seronegative. This chain joins TRBV30 to TRBJ2-7; TRBD1 matches 7 bases in the middle. The CDR3 region reads CAWRRGQYEQYF. The sequenced DNA is TGTGCCTGGAGAAGGGGGCAGTACGAGCAGTACTTC.